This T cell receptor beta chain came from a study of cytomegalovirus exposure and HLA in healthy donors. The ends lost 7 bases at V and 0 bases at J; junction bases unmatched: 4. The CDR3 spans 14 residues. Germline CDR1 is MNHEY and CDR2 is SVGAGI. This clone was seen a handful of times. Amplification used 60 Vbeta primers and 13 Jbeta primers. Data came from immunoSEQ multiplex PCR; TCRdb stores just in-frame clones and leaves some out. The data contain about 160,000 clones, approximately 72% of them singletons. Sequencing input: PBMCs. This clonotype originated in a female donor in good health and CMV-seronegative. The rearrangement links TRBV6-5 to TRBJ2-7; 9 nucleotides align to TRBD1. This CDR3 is CASTTGGSSYEQYF. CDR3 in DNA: TGTGCCAGCACCACAGGGGGCAGCTCCTACGAGCAGTACTTC.